This T cell receptor (beta chain) emerged from a study of blood T cell dynamics during melanoma immunotherapy. Trimming removed 3 bases from V and 0 bases from J; junction bases left unmatched: 4. The CDR3 consists of 15 residues. Per germline, CDR1 LNHDA and CDR2 SQIVND (reference sequence). Every bulk PBMC sample received the same 350 ng of DNA. Libraries were prepared by immunoSEQ multiplex PCR; TCRdb keeps only in-frame clonotypes and omits some of them. The table lists 7,500 to 9,500 clones, about 84% of them singletons. Time point reported: week 3, after first cycle of checkpoint inhibitor. Prior systemic cancer therapy, immunosuppressant use and other active malignancies excluded patients.

Specimen: blood, collected from a patient treated with checkpoint blockade. This receptor was obtained from a human donor with melanoma. The chain links TRBV19 to TRBJ2-7; 8 positions agree with TRBD1. The CDR3 loop is CASSMWGQDSYEQYF. For the CDR3, the DNA is TGTGCCAGTAGTATGTGGGGACAGGACTCCTACGAGCAGTACTTC.